A selection of T cell receptor beta chains follows, all from one sample in a study of technical replicates of blood from several donors. Here immunoSEQ multiplex PCR was the method, and the copy in TCRdb shows in-frame clones only, minus some. The data show around 80,000 clones, 95% to 97% seen once. Specimen: T cells isolated from PBMCs. The receptors here all came from a human donor in good health. Both conserved end residues are part of each CDR3. D genes are given only for firm matches.

j_gene	v_gene	d_gene	CDR3aa	CDR3nt
TRBJ2-6	TRBV5-1	TRBD1	CASRWVGTGRSGANVLTF	TGCGCCAGCCGGTGGGTGGGGACAGGGCGCTCTGGGGCCAACGTCCTGACTTTC
TRBJ1-2	TRBV12-5	NA	CASGLIGQPKGTF	TGTGCTAGTGGTTTGATCGGACAGCCCAAAGGCACCTTC
TRBJ1-1	TRBV5-1	TRBD1	CASSLVQGGLEAFF	TGCGCCAGCAGCTTGGTCCAGGGGGGCCTTGAAGCTTTCTTT
TRBJ1-3	TRBV9	TRBD1	CASSAGQPDSGNTIYF	TGTGCCAGCAGTGCGGGACAGCCGGACTCTGGAAACACCATATATTTT
TRBJ2-3	TRBV7-3	NA	CASSLRAGTDTQYF	TGTGCCAGCAGCTTGCGAGCGGGCACAGATACGCAGTATTTT
TRBJ1-4	TRBV18	TRBD1	CASSPPTDRVIRSEKLFF	TGTGCCAGCTCACCACCTACGGACAGGGTGATACGTAGTGAAAAACTGTTTTTT
TRBJ1-2	TRBV27	NA	CASSWGESEGYTF	TGTGCCAGCAGTTGGGGAGAGTCGGAAGGCTACACCTTC
TRBJ2-2	TRBV10-3	NA	CAIWRGSGGELFF	TGTGCCATCTGGCGAGGGTCGGGCGGGGAGCTGTTTTTT
TRBJ1-1	TRBV6-1	TRBD1	CASDRDRGLTEAFF	TGTGCCAGTGACCGGGACAGGGGGCTTACTGAAGCTTTCTTT
TRBJ2-1	TRBV5-1	NA	CASSSLASGEPGGEQFF	TGCGCCAGCAGTTCCTTAGCCTCGGGAGAGCCAGGGGGTGAGCAGTTCTTC
TRBJ2-7	TRBV19	NA	CASSIGRWARGTATYEQYF	TGTGCCAGTAGTATAGGCCGCTGGGCTCGCGGGACCGCTACCTACGAGCAGTACTTC
TRBJ2-2	TRBV18	NA	CASSPQTGNTGELFF	TGTGCCAGCTCACCTCAGACGGGGAACACCGGGGAGCTGTTTTTT
TRBJ2-7	TRBV4-1	TRBD2	CASRLGLAGVYEQYF	TGCGCCAGCAGACTGGGACTAGCGGGAGTATACGAGCAGTACTTC